This record covers a single TCR beta chain. Methods used by the authors: Nucleated cell number was recorded as an estimate derived from reference gene primer amplification. Method: immunoSEQ multiplex PCR; TCRdb's copy keeps in-frame clones and lacks some. That table gives V, J and clone size, and the DNA gave D and trimming. The table shows 240,000 or so clones, with 80% to 90% occurring only once. These data originate in a study of blood T cell repertoires in COVID-19. Germline assignment: CDR1 MNHEY and CDR2 SMNVEV (reference sequence). V was trimmed by 4 bases and J by 4 bases, leaving 5 bases between them. The CDR3 runs to 13 residues. Enrolled during active infection, Seattle patients were then followed longitudinally.

V is TRBV27 and J is TRBJ1-6; D gene unclear. The source of this sequence is a woman older than 75 with COVID-19, enrolled during active disease. Sequenced sample: peripheral blood. The CDR3 sequence: CASSSSYNSPLHF. The CDR3 nucleotides read TGTGCCAGCAGTTCGAGTTATAATTCACCCCTCCACTTT.